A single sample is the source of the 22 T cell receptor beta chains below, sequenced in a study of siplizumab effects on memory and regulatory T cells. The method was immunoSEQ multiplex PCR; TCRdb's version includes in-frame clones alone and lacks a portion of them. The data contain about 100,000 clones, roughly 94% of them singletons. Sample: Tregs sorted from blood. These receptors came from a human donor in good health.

The CDR3 here is CASSFQGLNTEAFF. The DNA for the CDR3 is TGTGCCAGCAGTTTTCAGGGATTGAACACTGAAGCTTTCTTT. The chain combines TRBV28 with TRBJ1-1, with D maybe TRBD1 (5 bases). Per the germline V gene, CDR1 is MDHEN and CDR2 is SYDVKM. The V end was cut by 3 bases, the J end by 0 bases, with 8 bases between. The CDR3 consists of 14 residues.

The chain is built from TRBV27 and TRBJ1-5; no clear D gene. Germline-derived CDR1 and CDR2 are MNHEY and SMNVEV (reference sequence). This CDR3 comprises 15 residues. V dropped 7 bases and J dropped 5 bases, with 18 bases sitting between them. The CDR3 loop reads CASKFGQWSDQPQHF. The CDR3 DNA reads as TGTGCCAGCAAATTTGGGCAGTGGAGTGATCAGCCCCAGCATTTT.

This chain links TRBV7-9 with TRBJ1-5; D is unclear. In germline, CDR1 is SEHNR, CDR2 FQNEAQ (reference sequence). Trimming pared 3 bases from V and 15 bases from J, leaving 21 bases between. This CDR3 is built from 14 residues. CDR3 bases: TGTGCCAGCAGCTTTCCTCCGGACCACACCGTGCGGCATTTT. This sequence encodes CASSFPPDHTVRHF.

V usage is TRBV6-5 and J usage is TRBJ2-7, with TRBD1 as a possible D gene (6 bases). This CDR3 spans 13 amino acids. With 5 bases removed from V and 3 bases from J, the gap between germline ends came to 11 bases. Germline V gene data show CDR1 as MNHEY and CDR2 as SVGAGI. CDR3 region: CASSATGNYEQYF. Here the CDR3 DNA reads TGTGCCAGCAGTGCTACAGGGAACTACGAGCAGTACTTC.

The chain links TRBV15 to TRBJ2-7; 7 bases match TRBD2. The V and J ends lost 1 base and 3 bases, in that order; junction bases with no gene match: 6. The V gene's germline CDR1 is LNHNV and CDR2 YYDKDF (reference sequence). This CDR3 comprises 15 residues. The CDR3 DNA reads TGTGCCACCAGCAGAGGGGATTCGGGGGGCTACGAGCAGTACTTC. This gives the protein CATSRGDSGGYEQYF.

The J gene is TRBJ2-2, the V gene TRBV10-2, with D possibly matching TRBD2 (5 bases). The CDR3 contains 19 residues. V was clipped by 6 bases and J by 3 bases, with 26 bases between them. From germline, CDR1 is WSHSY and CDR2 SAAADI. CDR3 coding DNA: TGCGCCAGCAGCATTTCCACCCTCGGTACCGGGGATGACACCGGGGAGCTGTTTTTT. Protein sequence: CASSISTLGTGDDTGELFF.

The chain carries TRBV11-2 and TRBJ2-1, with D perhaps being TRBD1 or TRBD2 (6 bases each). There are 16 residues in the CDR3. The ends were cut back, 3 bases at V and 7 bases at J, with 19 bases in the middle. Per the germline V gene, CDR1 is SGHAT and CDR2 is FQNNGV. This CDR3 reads CASSFRGQGHANEQFF. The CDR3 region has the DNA TGTGCCAGCAGCTTCCGGGGGCAGGGACACGCAAATGAGCAGTTCTTC.

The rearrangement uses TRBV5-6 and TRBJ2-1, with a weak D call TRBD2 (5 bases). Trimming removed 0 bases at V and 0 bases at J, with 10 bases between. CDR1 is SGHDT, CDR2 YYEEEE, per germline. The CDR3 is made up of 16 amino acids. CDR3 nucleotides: TGTGCCAGCAGCTTGGCGGGTCGGGGCTCCTACAATGAGCAGTTCTTC. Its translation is CASSLAGRGSYNEQFF. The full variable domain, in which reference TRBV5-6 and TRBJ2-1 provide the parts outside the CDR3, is DAGVTQSPTHLIKTRGQQVTLRCSPKSGHDTVSWYQQALGQGPQFIFQYYEEEERQRGNFPDRFSGHQFPNYSSELNVNALLLGDSALYLCASSLAGRGSYNEQFFGPGTRLTVL.

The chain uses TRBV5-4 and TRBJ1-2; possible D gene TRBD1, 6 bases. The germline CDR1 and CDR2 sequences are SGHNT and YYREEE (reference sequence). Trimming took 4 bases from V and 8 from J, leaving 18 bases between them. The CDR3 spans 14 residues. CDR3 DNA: TGTGCCAGCAGCCACAGGGTAAAGATTAGGGGCTACACCTTC. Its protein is CASSHRVKIRGYTF.

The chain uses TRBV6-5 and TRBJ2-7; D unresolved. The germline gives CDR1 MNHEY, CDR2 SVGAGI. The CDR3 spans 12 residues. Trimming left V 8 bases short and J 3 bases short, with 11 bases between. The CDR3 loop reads CASAPANYEQYF. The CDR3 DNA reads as TGTGCCAGCGCGCCTGCGAACTACGAGCAGTACTTC.

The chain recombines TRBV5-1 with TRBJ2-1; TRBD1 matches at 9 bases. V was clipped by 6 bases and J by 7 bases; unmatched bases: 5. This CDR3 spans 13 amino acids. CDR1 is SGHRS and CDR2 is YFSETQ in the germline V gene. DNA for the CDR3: TGCGCCAGCAACCTACAGGGGGCGAATGAGCAGTTCTTC. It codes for CASNLQGANEQFF.

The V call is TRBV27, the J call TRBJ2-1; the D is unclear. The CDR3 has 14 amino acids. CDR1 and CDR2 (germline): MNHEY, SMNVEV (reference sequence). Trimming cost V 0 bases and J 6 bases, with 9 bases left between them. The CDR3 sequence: CASSLSMIFNEQFF. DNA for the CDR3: TGTGCCAGCAGTTTATCGATGATATTCAATGAGCAGTTCTTC.

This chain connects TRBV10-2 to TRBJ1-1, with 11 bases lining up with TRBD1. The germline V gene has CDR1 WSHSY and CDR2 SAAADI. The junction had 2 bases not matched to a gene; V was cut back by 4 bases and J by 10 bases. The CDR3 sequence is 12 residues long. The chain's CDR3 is CASSAGTGGAFF. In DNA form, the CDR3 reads TGCGCCAGCAGTGCCGGGACAGGGGGAGCTTTCTTT.

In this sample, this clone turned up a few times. Here the CDR3 reads CASSLVGVRTYEQYF. The CDR3 DNA sequence: TGTGCCAGCAGCTTAGTGGGCGTCAGAACCTACGAGCAGTACTTC. The chain has TRBV7-9 and TRBJ2-7; D not certain. This CDR3 has 15 residues. The germline V and J ends were trimmed by 1 base and 2 bases, with 12 bases remaining between them. Germline CDR1 and CDR2: SEHNR and FQNEAQ (reference sequence).

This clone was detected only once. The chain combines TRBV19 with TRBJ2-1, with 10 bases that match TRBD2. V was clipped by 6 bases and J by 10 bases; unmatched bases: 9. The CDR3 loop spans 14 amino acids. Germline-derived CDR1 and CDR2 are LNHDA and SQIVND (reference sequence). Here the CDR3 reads CASRLAGGSSEQFF. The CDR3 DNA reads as TGTGCCAGTAGATTAGCGGGAGGATCGTCGGAGCAGTTCTTC.

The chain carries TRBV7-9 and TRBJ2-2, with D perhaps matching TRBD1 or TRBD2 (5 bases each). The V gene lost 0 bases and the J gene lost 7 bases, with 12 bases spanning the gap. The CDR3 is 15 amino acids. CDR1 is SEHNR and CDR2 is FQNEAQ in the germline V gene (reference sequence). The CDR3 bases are TGTGCCAGCAGCTTAGCGGTAGGGGAGAACGGGGAGCTGTTTTTT. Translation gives CASSLAVGENGELFF. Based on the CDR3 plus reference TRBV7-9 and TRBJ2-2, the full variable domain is DTGVSQNPRHKITKRGQNVTFRCDPISEHNRLYWYRQTLGQGPEFLTYFQNEAQLEKSRLLSDRFSAERPKGSFSTLEIQRTEQGDSAMYLCASSLAVGENGELFFGEGSRLTVL.

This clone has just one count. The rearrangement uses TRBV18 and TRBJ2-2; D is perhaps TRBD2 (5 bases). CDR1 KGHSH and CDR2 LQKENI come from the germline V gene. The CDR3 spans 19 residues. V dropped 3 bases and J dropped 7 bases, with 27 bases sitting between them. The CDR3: CASSPRIRGSASLNGELFF. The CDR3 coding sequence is TGTGCCAGCTCACCCCGGATACGCGGGTCTGCTTCATTAAACGGGGAGCTGTTTTTT.

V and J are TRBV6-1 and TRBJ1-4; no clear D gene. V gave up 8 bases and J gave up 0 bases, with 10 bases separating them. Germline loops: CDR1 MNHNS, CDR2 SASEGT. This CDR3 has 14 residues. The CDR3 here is CASVKDATNEKLFF. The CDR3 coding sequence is TGTGCCAGCGTCAAGGATGCAACTAATGAAAAACTGTTTTTT.

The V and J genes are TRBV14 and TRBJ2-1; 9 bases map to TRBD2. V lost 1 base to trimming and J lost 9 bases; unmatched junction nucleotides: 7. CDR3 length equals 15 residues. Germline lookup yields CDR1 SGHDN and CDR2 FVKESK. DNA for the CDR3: TGTGCCAGCAGCCAAGGCCTAGCGGGATCATCTGAGCAGTTCTTC. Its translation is CASSQGLAGSSEQFF.

The CDR3 region is CATSRDGGTVQPQHF. Written as DNA, the CDR3 is TGTGCCACCAGCAGAGACGGGGGTACGGTTCAGCCCCAGCATTTT. This chain joins TRBV15 and TRBJ1-5, with a possible D match to TRBD1 (5 bases). V was shortened by 0 bases and J by 6 bases, with 12 bases between the two germline ends. In germline, CDR1 is LNHNV, CDR2 YYDKDF (reference sequence). The CDR3 loop spans 15 amino acids.

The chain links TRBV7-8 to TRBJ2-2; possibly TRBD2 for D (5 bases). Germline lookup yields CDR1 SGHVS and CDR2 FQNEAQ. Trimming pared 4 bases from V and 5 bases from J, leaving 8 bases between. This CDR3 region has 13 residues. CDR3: CASSSLATGELFF. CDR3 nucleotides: TGTGCCAGCAGCTCATTAGCGACCGGGGAGCTGTTTTTT.

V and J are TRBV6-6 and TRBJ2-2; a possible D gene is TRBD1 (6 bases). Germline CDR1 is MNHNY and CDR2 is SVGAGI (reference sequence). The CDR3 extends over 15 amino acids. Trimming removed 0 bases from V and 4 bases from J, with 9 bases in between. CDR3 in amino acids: CASSYSGQLTGELFF. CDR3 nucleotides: TGTGCCAGCAGTTACTCGGGACAACTCACCGGGGAGCTGTTTTTT.